Listed below are T cell receptor beta chains from one sample, sequenced in a study of regulatory T cells in long-lasting Graves disease. TCRdb analysed the multiplex PCR reads with MiXCR anew, one entry per CDR3 protein. This table has around 510,000 distinct CDR3 sequences, around 20% appearing once. The material sequenced was peripheral blood mononuclear cells (PBMCs), taken when the disease was refractory, from a patient treated with antithyroid drugs. All receptors derive from a female donor with Graves disease. Each CDR3 is given with its conserved first and last residue. Fields, in order: J gene, clone size, V gene, D gene, CDR3 length, CDR3 DNA, CDR3 protein. The D gene is left open where the match is weak. Not every row has a clone size; where given, it reads once, few, many or a size class.

J: TRBJ1-1
size: .
V: TRBV25-1
D: TRBD1
length: 16
DNA: TGTGCCAGCAGTGAAACAACAGGGGCTAAGAACACTGGAGCTTTCTTT
CDR3: CASSETTGAKNTGAFF

J: TRBJ2-7
size: .
V: TRBV3-1
D: TRBD2
length: 16
DNA: TGTGCCAGCAGCCAAGTCGCGGCTAGCGGGAGCATAACGCAGTACTTC
CDR3: CASSQVAASGSITQYF

J: TRBJ1-1
size: many
V: TRBV13
D: .
length: 13
DNA: TGTGCCAGCAGCTTAGAGAGGGGAACTGAAGCTTTCTTT
CDR3: CASSLERGTEAFF

J: TRBJ2-7
size: .
V: TRBV4-1
D: .
length: 14
DNA: TGCGCCAGCAGCCAAGTTAGCCTAAGCTACGAGCAGTACTTC
CDR3: CASSQVSLSYEQYF

J: TRBJ2-1
size: .
V: TRBV19
D: TRBD2
length: 14
DNA: TGTGCCAGTAGTATAGACGCGGGAGTGAATGAGCAGTTCTTC
CDR3: CASSIDAGVNEQFF

J: TRBJ2-7
size: few
V: TRBV3-1
D: .
length: 15
DNA: TGTGCCAGCAGCCAACGGGGGGCCCACCGGTCCGAGCAGTACTTC
CDR3: CASSQRGAHRSEQYF

J: TRBJ1-1
size: .
V: TRBV5-5
D: .
length: 13
DNA: TGTGCCAGCAGCTTCTTTTTTTCGGCTGAAGCTTTCTTT
CDR3: CASSFFFSAEAFF

J: TRBJ1-4
size: many
V: TRBV7-2
D: TRBD1
length: 16
DNA: TGTGCCAGCAGCCCTGTAGGGGGACAGGGCTTTGAAAAACTGTTTTTT
CDR3: CASSPVGGQGFEKLFF

J: TRBJ1-1
size: few
V: TRBV19
D: .
length: 17
DNA: TGTGCCAGTAGTATTATGGGACAAACCATTGGGAGCACTGAAGCTTTCTTT
CDR3: CASSIMGQTIGSTEAFF

J: TRBJ2-7
size: many
V: TRBV27
D: TRBD2
length: 14
DNA: TGTGCCAGCAGACTAGCGGGAGGCTCCTACGAGCAGTACTTC
CDR3: CASRLAGGSYEQYF

J: TRBJ1-5
size: few
V: TRBV10-3
D: .
length: 14
DNA: TGTGCCATCAGTGAGGATTTGGGGGTTCAGCCCCAGCATTTT
CDR3: CAISEDLGVQPQHF

J: TRBJ2-7
size: few
V: TRBV7-9
D: TRBD1
length: 16
DNA: TGTGCCAGCAGCCCTACAGGGGGCCGAAGCTCCTACGAGCAGTACTTC
CDR3: CASSPTGGRSSYEQYF

J: TRBJ1-5
size: few
V: TRBV7-6
D: .
length: 14
DNA: TGTGCCAGCAGCTTGACCGGGGGAGGTCAGCCCCAGCATTTT
CDR3: CASSLTGGGQPQHF

J: TRBJ1-2
size: .
V: TRBV29-1
D: .
length: 13
DNA: TGCAGCGTGCTCAGGTTCAGAGACTATGGCTACACCTTC
CDR3: CSVLRFRDYGYTF

J: TRBJ2-5
size: many
V: TRBV5-1
D: .
length: 15
DNA: TGCGCCAGCAGCTTGGTGGGCAGGGCCCAAGAGACCCAGTACTTC
CDR3: CASSLVGRAQETQYF

J: TRBJ2-2
size: .
V: TRBV4-1
D: TRBD2
length: 17
DNA: TGCGCCAGCAGCCCCCCCACTAGCGGGACGAACACCGGGGAGCTGTTTTTT
CDR3: CASSPPTSGTNTGELFF

J: TRBJ1-2
size: many
V: TRBV29-1
D: .
length: 15
DNA: TGCAGCGTTGACCTAACCGACAGGATGGACTATGGCTACACCTTC
CDR3: CSVDLTDRMDYGYTF

J: TRBJ2-7
size: few
V: TRBV7-2
D: .
length: 16
DNA: TGTGCCAGCAGCTTAGTAGGACAAGGGTTAACCTACGAGCAGTACTTC
CDR3: CASSLVGQGLTYEQYF

J: TRBJ2-5
size: .
V: TRBV5-1
D: .
length: 12
DNA: TGCGCCAGCAGCGTTTCGGCAGAGACCCAGTACTTC
CDR3: CASSVSAETQYF

J: TRBJ1-6
size: many
V: TRBV7-3
D: .
length: 14
DNA: TGTGCCAGCAGTGACGGATCAGAGGATTCACCCCTCCACTTT
CDR3: CASSDGSEDSPLHF

J: TRBJ2-1
size: once
V: TRBV2
D: .
length: 11
DNA: TGTGCCAGCACGGCTGGTGGCAAGCAGTTCTTC
CDR3: CASTAGGKQFF

J: TRBJ1-4
size: few
V: TRBV5-1
D: .
length: 14
DNA: TGCGCCAGCAGCGTCGGGATTCCGAATGAAAAACTGTTTTTT
CDR3: CASSVGIPNEKLFF